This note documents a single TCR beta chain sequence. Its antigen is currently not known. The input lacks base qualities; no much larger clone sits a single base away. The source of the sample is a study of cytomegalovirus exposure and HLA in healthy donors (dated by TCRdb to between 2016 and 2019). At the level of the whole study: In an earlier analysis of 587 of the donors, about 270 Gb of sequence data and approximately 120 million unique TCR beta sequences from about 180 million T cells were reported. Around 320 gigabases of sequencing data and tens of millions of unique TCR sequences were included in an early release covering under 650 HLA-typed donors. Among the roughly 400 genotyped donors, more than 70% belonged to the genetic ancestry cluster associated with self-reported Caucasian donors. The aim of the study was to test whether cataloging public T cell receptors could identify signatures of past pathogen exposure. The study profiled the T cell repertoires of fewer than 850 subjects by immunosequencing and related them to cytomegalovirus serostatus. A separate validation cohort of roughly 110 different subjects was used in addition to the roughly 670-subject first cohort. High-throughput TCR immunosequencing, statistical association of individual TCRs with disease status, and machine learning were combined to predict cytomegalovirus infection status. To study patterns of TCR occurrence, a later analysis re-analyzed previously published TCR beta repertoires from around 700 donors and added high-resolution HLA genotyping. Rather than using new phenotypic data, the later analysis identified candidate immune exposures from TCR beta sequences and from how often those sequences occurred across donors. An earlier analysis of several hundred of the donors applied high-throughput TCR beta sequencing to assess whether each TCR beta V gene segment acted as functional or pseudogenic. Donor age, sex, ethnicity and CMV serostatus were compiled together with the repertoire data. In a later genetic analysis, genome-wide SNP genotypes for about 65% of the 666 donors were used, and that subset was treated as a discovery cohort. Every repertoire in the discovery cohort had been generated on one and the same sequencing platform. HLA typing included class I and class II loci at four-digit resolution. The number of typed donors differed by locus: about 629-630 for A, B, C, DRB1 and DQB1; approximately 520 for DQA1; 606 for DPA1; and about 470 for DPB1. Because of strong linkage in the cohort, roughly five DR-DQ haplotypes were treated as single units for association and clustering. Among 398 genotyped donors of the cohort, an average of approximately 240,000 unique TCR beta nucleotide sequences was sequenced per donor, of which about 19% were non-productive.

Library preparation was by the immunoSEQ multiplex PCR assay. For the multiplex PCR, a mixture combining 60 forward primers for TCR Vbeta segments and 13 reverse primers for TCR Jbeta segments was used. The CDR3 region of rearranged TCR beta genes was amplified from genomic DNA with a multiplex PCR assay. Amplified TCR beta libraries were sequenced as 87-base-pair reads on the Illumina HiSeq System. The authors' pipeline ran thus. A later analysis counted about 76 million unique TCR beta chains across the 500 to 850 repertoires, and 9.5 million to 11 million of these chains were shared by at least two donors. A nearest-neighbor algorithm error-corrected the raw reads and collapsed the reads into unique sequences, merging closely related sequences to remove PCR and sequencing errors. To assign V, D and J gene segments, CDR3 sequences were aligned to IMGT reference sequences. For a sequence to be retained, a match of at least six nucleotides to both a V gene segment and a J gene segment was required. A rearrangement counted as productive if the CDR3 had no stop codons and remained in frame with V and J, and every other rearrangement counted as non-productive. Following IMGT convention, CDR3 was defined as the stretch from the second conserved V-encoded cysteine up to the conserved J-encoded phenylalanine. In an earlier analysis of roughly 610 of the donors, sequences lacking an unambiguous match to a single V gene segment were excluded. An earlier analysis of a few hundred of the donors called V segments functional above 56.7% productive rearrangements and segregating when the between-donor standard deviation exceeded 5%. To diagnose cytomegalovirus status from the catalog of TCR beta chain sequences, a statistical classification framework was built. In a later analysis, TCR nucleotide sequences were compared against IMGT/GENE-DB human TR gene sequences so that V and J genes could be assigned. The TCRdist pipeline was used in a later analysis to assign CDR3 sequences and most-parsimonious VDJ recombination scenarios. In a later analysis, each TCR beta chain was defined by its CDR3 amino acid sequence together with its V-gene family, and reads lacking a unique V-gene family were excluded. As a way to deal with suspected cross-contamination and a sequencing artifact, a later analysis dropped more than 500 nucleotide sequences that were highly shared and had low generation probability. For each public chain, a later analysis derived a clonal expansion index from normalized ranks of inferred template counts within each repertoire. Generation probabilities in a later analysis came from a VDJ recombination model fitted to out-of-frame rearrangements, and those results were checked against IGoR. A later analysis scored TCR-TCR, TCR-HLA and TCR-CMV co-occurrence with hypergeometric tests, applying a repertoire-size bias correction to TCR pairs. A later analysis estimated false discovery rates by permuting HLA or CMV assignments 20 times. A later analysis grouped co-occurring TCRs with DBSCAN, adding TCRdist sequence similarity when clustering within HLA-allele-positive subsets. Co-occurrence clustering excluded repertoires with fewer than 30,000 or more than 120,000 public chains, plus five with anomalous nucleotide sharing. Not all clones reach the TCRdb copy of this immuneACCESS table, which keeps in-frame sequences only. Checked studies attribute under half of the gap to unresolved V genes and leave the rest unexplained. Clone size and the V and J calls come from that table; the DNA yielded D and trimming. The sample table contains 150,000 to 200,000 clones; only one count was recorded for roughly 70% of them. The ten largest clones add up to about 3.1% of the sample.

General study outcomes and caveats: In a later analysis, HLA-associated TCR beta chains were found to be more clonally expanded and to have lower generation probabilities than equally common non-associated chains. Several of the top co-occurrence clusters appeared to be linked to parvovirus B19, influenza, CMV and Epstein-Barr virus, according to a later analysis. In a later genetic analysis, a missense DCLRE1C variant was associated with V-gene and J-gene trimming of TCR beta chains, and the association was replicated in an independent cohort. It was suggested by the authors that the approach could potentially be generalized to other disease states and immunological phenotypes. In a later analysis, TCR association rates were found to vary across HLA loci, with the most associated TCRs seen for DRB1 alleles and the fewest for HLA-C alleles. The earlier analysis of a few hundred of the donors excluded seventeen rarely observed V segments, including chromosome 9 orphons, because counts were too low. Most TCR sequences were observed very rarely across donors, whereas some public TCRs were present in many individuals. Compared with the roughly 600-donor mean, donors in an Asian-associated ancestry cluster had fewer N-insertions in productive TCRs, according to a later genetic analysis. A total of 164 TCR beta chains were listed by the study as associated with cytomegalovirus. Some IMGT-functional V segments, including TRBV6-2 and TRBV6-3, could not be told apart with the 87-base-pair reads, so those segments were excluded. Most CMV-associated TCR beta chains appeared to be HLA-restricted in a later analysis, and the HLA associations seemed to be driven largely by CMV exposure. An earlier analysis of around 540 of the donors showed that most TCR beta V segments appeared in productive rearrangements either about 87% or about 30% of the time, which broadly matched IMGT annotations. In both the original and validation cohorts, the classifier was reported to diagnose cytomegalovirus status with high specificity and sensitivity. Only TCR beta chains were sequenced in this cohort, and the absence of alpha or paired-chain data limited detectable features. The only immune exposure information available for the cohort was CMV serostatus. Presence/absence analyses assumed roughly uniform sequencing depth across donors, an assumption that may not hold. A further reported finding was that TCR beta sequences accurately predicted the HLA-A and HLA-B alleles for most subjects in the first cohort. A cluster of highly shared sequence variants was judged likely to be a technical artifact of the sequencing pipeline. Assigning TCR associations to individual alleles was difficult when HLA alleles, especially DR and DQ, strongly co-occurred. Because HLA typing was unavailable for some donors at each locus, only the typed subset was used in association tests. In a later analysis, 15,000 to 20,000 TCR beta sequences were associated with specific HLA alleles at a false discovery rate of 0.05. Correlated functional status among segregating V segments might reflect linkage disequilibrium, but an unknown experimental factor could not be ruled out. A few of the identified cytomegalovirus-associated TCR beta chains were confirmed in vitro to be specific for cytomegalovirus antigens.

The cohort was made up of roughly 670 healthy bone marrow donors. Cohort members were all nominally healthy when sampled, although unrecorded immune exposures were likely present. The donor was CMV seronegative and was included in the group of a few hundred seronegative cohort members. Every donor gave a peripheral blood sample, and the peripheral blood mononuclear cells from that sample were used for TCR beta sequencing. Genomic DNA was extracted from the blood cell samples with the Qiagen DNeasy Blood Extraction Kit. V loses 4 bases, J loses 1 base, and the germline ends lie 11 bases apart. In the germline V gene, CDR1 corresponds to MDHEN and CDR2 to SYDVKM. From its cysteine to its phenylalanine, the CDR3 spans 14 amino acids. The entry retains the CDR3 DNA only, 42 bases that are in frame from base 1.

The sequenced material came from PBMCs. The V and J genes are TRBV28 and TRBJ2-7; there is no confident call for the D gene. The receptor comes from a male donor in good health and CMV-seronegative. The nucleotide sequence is TGTGCCAGCAGTTCATCGACTGCTTCCTACGAGCAGTACTTC. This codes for CASSSSTASYEQYF.